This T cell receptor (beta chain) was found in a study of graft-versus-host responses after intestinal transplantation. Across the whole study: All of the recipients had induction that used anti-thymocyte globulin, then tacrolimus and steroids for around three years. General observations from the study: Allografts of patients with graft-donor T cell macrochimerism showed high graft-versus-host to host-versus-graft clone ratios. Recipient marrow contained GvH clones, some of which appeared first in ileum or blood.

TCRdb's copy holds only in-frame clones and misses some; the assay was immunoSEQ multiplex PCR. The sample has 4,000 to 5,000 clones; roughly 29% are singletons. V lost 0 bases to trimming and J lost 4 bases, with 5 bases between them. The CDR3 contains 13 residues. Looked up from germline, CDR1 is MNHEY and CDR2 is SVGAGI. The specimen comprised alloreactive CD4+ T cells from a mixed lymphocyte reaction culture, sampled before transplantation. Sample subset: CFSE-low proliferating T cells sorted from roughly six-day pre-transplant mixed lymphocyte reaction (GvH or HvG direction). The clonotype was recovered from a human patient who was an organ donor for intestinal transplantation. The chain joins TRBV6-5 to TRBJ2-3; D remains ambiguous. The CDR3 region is CASSYSGPDTQYF. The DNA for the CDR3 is TGTGCCAGCAGTTACTCAGGGCCAGATACGCAGTATTTT.